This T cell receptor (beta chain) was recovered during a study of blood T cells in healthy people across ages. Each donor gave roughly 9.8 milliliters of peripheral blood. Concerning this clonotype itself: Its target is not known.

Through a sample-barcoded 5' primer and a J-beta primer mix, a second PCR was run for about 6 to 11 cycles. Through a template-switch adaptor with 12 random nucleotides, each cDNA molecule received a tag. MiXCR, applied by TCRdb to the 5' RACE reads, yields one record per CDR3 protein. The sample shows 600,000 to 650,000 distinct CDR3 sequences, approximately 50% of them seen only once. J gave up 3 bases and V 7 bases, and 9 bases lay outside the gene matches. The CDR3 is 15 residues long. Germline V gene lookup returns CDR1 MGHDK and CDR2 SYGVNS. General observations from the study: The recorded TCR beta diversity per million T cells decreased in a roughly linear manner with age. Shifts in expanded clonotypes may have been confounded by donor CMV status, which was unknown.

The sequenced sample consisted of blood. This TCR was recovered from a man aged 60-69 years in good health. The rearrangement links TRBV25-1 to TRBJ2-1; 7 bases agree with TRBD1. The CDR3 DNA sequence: TGTGCCAGCACTGGGACAGCCCTTAGCTACAATGAGCAGTTCTTC. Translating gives CASTGTALSYNEQFF.